The 10 T cell receptor beta chains presented below share a single source sample, sequenced in a study of blood T cell repertoires in COVID-19. Only in-frame clones appear in the TCRdb table, and some are missing; sequencing was by immunoSEQ multiplex PCR. Of over 150,000 clones listed, 80% to 90% were seen once; the top ten hold under 2%. Sequencing input: peripheral blood. Receptors were obtained from a man younger than 30 who had recovered from COVID-19.

The V and J genes are TRBV28 and TRBJ2-7, with 8 bases matching TRBD1. The CDR3 runs to 14 residues. Per germline, CDR1 MDHEN and CDR2 SYDVKM. Trimming took 3 bases from V and 5 from J; bases not matched to a gene: 6. CDR3 nucleotide sequence: TGTGCCAGCAGTTTCTCCAGGGGGCGCAACGAGCAGTACTTC. Its translation is CASSFSRGRNEQYF.

The V and J genes are TRBV4-3 and TRBJ1-6, with D uncertain. CDR3 length: 16 residues. CDR1 is LGHNA, CDR2 YSLEER, per germline. V lost 4 bases and J 2 bases, leaving 12 bases between the germline ends. CDR3: CASSPTTPAYNSPLHF. DNA of the CDR3: TGCGCCAGCAGCCCTACCACCCCGGCCTATAATTCACCCCTCCACTTT.

The chain carries TRBV5-4 and TRBJ2-5; the match to TRBD2 covers 8 bases. V was clipped by 0 bases and J by 6 bases; unmatched bases: 13. Germline lookup yields CDR1 SGHNT and CDR2 YYREEE (reference sequence). CDR3 length: 17 residues. The CDR3 loop is CASSLAEAGGGGKTQYF. The DNA of the CDR3 is TGTGCCAGCAGCTTGGCCGAGGCGGGGGGCGGCGGGAAGACCCAGTACTTC. The whole variable domain, filled in from reference TRBV5-4 and TRBJ2-5, reads ETGVTQSPTHLIKTRGQQVTLRCSSQSGHNTVSWYQQALGQGPQFIFQYYREEENGRGNFPPRFSGLQFPNYSSELNVNALELDDSALYLCASSLAEAGGGGKTQYFGPGTRLLVL.

The rearrangement links TRBV9 to TRBJ1-1; 7 bases map to TRBD1. With V trimmed by 2 bases and J by 0 bases, 1 base remained unmatched. The CDR3 is 14 amino acids. The germline V gene encodes CDR1 SGDLS and CDR2 YYNGEE. The CDR3 here is CASSVTGMNTEAFF. The CDR3 nucleotides are TGTGCCAGCAGCGTGACAGGGATGAACACTGAAGCTTTCTTT.

The rearrangement uses TRBV5-4 and TRBJ1-1, with TRBD1 as a possible D gene (6 bases). This CDR3 contains 15 residues. Trimming took 0 bases from V and 1 from J, leaving 10 bases between them. Per the germline V gene, CDR1 is SGHNT and CDR2 is YYREEE (reference sequence). Written as DNA, the CDR3 is TGTGCCAGCAGCTTGGGGGGCAGGGGGAACACTGAAGCTTTCTTT. Protein sequence: CASSLGGRGNTEAFF.

This clone was counted a single time. J is TRBJ1-2 and V is TRBV7-2; TRBD1 is a possible D gene (5 bases). CDR1 SGHTA and CDR2 FQGNSA come from the germline V gene. Trimming took off 5 bases at V and 4 bases at J, with 17 bases between the two ends. The CDR3 runs 15 residues. The CDR3 DNA reads TGTGCCAGCAGCCGCCCGGGGGGTGTCGGCTATGGCTACACCTTC. This sequence encodes CASSRPGGVGYGYTF.

The J gene is TRBJ1-6, the V gene TRBV10-2; perhaps TRBD1 as D (6 bases). V dropped 10 bases and J dropped 0 bases, with 16 bases sitting between them. The CDR3 extends over 16 amino acids. CDR1 is WSHSY, CDR2 SAAADI, per germline. This chain's CDR3 is CATTWGPSSYNSPLHF. The DNA of the CDR3 is TGCGCCACGACCTGGGGGCCTAGCTCCTATAATTCACCCCTCCACTTT.

The chain combines TRBV4-1 with TRBJ2-3; 8 nucleotides line up with TRBD2. This CDR3 contains 15 residues. The J segment lost 2 bases and the V segment lost 0 bases, leaving 1 base of the junction unmatched. CDR1 MGHRA and CDR2 YSYEKL come from the germline V gene. The CDR3 loop is CASSQDSGITDTQYF. For the CDR3, the DNA is TGCGCCAGCAGCCAAGATAGCGGGATCACAGATACGCAGTATTTT.

The chain couples TRBV29-1 to TRBJ2-6; 12 positions match TRBD1. Germline V gene data show CDR1 as SQVTM and CDR2 as ANQGSEA. This CDR3 region has 15 residues. With V trimmed by 5 bases and J by 3 bases, 2 bases remained unmatched. CDR3 loop: CSVWDRGLGANVLTF. The CDR3 nucleotides read TGCAGCGTTTGGGACAGGGGGCTTGGGGCCAACGTCCTGACTTTC.

V is TRBV13 and J is TRBJ2-1, with D possibly being TRBD2 (5 bases). The CDR3 is made up of 16 amino acids. Deletions cut 11 bases from V and 5 bases from J, with 25 bases between. Germline CDR1 PRHDT, CDR2 FYEKMQ (reference sequence). The DNA for the CDR3 is TGTGCCGGCTCCCTTTTCAGCGTTGCGGGTAACAATGAGCAGTTCTTC. Encoded protein: CAGSLFSVAGNNEQFF.